This TCR beta chain came from a study of blood T cells in healthy people across ages. Study-wide points: What prevented conclusive comparison of naive and antigen-experienced cells was that PBMCs were unsorted.

The use of a sample-barcoded 5' primer and a J-beta primer mix characterized a second PCR of 7 to 11 cycles. TCRdb re-derived calls from the 5' RACE reads in MiXCR, one entry per CDR3 protein. There are 650,000 to 800,000 distinct CDR3 sequences in the sample; under 45% occur only once, and roughly a fifth lies in the top ten. The V end lost 7 bases, the J end lost 4 bases, and 18 bases lay between the germline ends. This CDR3 spans 15 amino acids. Details on this clonotype: Its antigen is not identified.

J is TRBJ2-3 and V is TRBV12-3 or TRBV12-4; a weak D match, TRBD1 (7 bases). This clonotype was obtained from a man in his sixties in good health. Sample: blood. The CDR3 bases are TGTGCCAGCACCCCAGGGGGGACAACACCAGATACGCAGTATTTT. It yields the protein CASTPGGTTPDTQYF.